A selection of T cell receptor beta chains follows, all from one sample in a study of T cell repertoires in cytomegalovirus infection. TCRdb independently ran MiXCR on the reads; one entry per CDR3 protein. The sample contains 450,000 to 650,000 distinct CDR3 sequences, 26% of which appear only once. The sequenced sample consisted of PBMCs. The receptor source for this set is a human donor in good health (CMV status not recorded). Some clones in this sample may be carry-over from other donors' samples. Each CDR3 is given with its conserved first and last residue. The order of the fields is V gene, D gene, clone size, J gene, CDR3 DNA, CDR3 protein. A D gene is named only where the DNA matches it firmly. The size of a clone is reported for some rows only, either as once, few or many, or as a class for expanded clones.

v_gene: TRBV7-2
d_gene: -
abundance: few
j_gene: TRBJ1-2
CDR3nt: TGTGCCAGCAGCCCCATCTCGTTAGCTAACTATGGCTACACCTTC
CDR3aa: CASSPISLANYGYTF

v_gene: TRBV7-2
d_gene: -
abundance: many
j_gene: TRBJ2-3
CDR3nt: TGTGCCAGCAGCCCGACGGGGACCGAAGATACGCAGTATTTT
CDR3aa: CASSPTGTEDTQYF

v_gene: TRBV5-5
d_gene: -
abundance: -
j_gene: TRBJ1-1
CDR3nt: TGTGCCAGCAGCTTGGTTGCTGAAGCTTTCTTT
CDR3aa: CASSLVAEAFF

v_gene: TRBV28
d_gene: TRBD2
abundance: -
j_gene: TRBJ2-5
CDR3nt: TGTGCCAGCGCTTCAAGCGGGGGGCAGGAGACCCAGTACTTC
CDR3aa: CASASSGGQETQYF

v_gene: TRBV5-4
d_gene: -
abundance: few
j_gene: TRBJ1-2
CDR3nt: TGTGCCAGCAGCTTAGTCGGGTTGGTCGTCGGAGGCTACACCTTC
CDR3aa: CASSLVGLVVGGYTF

v_gene: TRBV4-3
d_gene: TRBD2
abundance: many
j_gene: TRBJ2-5
CDR3nt: TGCGCCAGCAGCCATTCCTACGGCAGGGGAATAGCGGGAGTACAAGAGACCCAGTACTTC
CDR3aa: CASSHSYGRGIAGVQETQYF

v_gene: TRBV20-1
d_gene: TRBD1
abundance: -
j_gene: TRBJ1-1
CDR3nt: TGCAGTGCTCGACGGACAGGGCGTACTGAAGCTTTCTTT
CDR3aa: CSARRTGRTEAFF

v_gene: TRBV7-9
d_gene: -
abundance: -
j_gene: TRBJ1-1
CDR3nt: TGTGCCAGCAGCATGGCGGGCACTGAAGCTTTCTTT
CDR3aa: CASSMAGTEAFF

v_gene: TRBV7-2
d_gene: -
abundance: many
j_gene: TRBJ2-5
CDR3nt: TGTGCCAGCAGTCAGAGAAGCGGGTTGCAAGAGACCCAGTACTTC
CDR3aa: CASSQRSGLQETQYF

v_gene: TRBV4-1
d_gene: -
abundance: -
j_gene: TRBJ1-5
CDR3nt: TGCGCCAGCAGCCAAGACCTCAGCGGGTCCCAGCATTTT
CDR3aa: CASSQDLSGSQHF

v_gene: TRBV6-6
d_gene: -
abundance: -
j_gene: TRBJ1-2
CDR3nt: TGTGCCAGCAGTGTCGGACAGCGCTCTACCTTC
CDR3aa: CASSVGQRSTF

v_gene: TRBV11-3
d_gene: -
abundance: few
j_gene: TRBJ2-5
CDR3nt: TGTGCCAGCAGCTGGGGCGGGGACGACGAAGAGACCCAGTACTTC
CDR3aa: CASSWGGDDEETQYF

v_gene: TRBV7-8
d_gene: -
abundance: -
j_gene: TRBJ1-3
CDR3nt: TGTGCCAGCAGCTTAATAGTGAGGGGGGGCCGCAGGAGCTCTGGAAACACCATATATTTT
CDR3aa: CASSLIVRGGRRSSGNTIYF

v_gene: TRBV20-1
d_gene: -
abundance: once
j_gene: TRBJ1-2
CDR3nt: TGCAGTGCACTGGGGGCTGGCTACACCTTC
CDR3aa: CSALGAGYTF

v_gene: TRBV20-1
d_gene: -
abundance: few
j_gene: TRBJ2-1
CDR3nt: TGCAGTGTGGCGGGATTCTCCAATGAGCAGTTCTTC
CDR3aa: CSVAGFSNEQFF

v_gene: TRBV4-1
d_gene: TRBD1
abundance: few
j_gene: TRBJ1-2
CDR3nt: TGCGCCAGCAGCCAGTGGACAGGAAAACCTAACTATGGCTACACCTTC
CDR3aa: CASSQWTGKPNYGYTF

v_gene: TRBV6-6
d_gene: -
abundance: -
j_gene: TRBJ2-5
CDR3nt: TGTGCCAGCAGCGAACTCGTGGGGGCCCAGTACTTC
CDR3aa: CASSELVGAQYF

v_gene: TRBV20-1
d_gene: -
abundance: few
j_gene: TRBJ1-4
CDR3nt: TGCAGTGCTAGAGATAATAGGGATGAAAAACTGTTTTTT
CDR3aa: CSARDNRDEKLFF

v_gene: TRBV10-3
d_gene: TRBD2
abundance: few
j_gene: TRBJ2-3
CDR3nt: TGTGCCATCAGTGAGTCTGCGGGAGGGAACACAGATACGCAGTATTTT
CDR3aa: CAISESAGGNTDTQYF

v_gene: TRBV24-1
d_gene: -
abundance: few
j_gene: TRBJ2-7
CDR3nt: TGTGCCACCAGTGATTCCGGGACTTTCAGTTTC
CDR3aa: CATSDSGTFSF

v_gene: TRBV28
d_gene: -
abundance: few
j_gene: TRBJ1-4
CDR3nt: TGTGCCAGCAGTCTAATGGCGGGTCAGGCCCCAAAACTGTTTTTT
CDR3aa: CASSLMAGQAPKLFF

v_gene: TRBV30
d_gene: -
abundance: -
j_gene: TRBJ1-5
CDR3nt: TGTGCCTGGAGTGACCCTGGGCAGCCCCAGCATTTT
CDR3aa: CAWSDPGQPQHF

v_gene: TRBV24-1
d_gene: -
abundance: -
j_gene: TRBJ2-2
CDR3nt: TGTGCCACCAGTGATTTCGGGACACGGAACACCGGGGAGCTGTTTTTT
CDR3aa: CATSDFGTRNTGELFF